This T cell receptor beta chain was found in a study of T cell repertoires in cytomegalovirus infection. General study points: Adding up the frequency of public TCR beta families identified people who carried CMV plus the relevant HLA.

From the reads, TCRdb called clonotypes with MiXCR, one entry per CDR3 protein. Altogether approximately 73,000 distinct CDR3 sequences are present, 40% being singletons, with the ten largest covering over 90%. Details on this clonotype: Its antigen is unknown.

V was clipped by 1 base and J by 6 bases; unmatched bases: 12. The CDR3 has 18 amino acids. Germline V CDR1 and CDR2: MNHNS, SASEGT. The sample here was CD8+ T cells from cultured PBMCs, taken from culture after CMV antigen stimulation. The sequence was collected from a human donor in good health (CMV status not recorded). Some clones in this sample may be carry-over from other donors' samples. This chain uses TRBV6-1 with TRBJ2-7; 13 bases align to TRBD2. The CDR3: CASSEGQPDGTSGVEQYF. The CDR3 DNA is TGTGCCAGCAGTGAAGGACAACCAGACGGGACTAGCGGGGTCGAGCAGTACTTC.